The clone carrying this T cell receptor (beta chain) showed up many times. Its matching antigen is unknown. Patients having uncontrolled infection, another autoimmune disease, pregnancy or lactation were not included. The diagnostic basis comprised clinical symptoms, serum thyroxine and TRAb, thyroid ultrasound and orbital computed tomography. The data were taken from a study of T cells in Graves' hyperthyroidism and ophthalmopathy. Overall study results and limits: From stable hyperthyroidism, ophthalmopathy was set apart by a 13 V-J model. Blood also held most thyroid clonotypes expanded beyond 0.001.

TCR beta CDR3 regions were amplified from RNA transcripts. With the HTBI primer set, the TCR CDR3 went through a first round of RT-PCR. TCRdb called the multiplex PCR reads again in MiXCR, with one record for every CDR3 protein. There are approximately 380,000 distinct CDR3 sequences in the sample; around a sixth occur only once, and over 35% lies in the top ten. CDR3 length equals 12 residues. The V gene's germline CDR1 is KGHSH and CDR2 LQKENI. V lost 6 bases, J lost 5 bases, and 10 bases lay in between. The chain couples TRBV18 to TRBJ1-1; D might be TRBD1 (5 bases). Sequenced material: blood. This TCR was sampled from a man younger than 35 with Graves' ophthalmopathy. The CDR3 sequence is CASSRGATEAFF. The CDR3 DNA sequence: TGTGCCAGCTCGAGGGGAGCAACTGAAGCTTTCTTT.